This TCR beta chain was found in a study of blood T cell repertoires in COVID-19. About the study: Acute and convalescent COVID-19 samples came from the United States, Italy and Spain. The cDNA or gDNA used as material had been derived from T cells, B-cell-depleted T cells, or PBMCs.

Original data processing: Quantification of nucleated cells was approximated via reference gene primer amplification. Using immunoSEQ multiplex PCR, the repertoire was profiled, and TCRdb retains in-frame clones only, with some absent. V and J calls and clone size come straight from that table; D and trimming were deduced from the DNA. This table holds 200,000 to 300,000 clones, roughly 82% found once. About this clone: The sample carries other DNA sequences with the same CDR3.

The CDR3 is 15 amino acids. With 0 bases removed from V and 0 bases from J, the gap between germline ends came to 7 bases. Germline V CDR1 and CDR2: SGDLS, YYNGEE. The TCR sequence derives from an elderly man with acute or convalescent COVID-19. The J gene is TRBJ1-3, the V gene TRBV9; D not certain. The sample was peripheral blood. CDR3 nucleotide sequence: TGTGCCAGCAGCGTAGGGCAGGCCTCTGGAAACACCATATATTTT. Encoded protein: CASSVGQASGNTIYF.